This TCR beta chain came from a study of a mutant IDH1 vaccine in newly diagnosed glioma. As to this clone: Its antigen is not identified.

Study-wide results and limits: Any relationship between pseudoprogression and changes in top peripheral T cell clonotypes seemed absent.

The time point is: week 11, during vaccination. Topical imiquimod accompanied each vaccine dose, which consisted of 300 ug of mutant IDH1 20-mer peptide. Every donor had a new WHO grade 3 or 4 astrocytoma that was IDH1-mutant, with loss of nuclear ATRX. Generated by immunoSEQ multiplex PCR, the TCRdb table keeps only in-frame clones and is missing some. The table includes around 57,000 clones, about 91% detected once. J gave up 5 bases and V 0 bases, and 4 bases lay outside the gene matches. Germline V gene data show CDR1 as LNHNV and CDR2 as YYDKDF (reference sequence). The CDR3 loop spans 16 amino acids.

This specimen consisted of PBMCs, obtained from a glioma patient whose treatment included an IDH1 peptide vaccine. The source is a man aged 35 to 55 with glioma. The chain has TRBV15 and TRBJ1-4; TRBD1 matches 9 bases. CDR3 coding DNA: TGTGCCACCAGCAGAGATGCCGGGACAGGGAATGAAAAACTGTTTTTT. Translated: CATSRDAGTGNEKLFF. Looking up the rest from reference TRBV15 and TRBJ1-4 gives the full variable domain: DAMVIQNPRYQVTQFGKPVTLSCSQTLNHNVMYWYQQKSSQAPKLLFHYYDKDFNNEADTPDNFQSRRPNTSFCFLDIRSPGLGDTAMYLCATSRDAGTGNEKLFFGSGTQLSVL.